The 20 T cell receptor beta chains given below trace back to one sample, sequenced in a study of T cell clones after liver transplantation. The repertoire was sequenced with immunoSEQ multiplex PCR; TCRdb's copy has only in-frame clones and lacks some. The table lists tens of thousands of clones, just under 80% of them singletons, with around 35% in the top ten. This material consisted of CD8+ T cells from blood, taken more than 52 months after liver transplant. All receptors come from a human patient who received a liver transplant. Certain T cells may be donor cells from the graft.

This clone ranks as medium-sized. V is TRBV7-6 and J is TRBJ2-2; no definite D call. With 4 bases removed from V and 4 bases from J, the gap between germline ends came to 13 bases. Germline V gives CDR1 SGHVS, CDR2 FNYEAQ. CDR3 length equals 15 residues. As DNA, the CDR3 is TGTGCCAGCAGCTCCCCCAACGAAGGCACCGGGGAGCTGTTTTTT. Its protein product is CASSSPNEGTGELFF.

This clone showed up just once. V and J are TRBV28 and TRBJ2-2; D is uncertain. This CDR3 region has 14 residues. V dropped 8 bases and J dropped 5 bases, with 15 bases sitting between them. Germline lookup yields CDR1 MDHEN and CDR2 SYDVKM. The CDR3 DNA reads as TGTGCCAGCCCACACAGAAGGGTTACCGGGGAGCTGTTTTTT. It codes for CASPHRRVTGELFF.

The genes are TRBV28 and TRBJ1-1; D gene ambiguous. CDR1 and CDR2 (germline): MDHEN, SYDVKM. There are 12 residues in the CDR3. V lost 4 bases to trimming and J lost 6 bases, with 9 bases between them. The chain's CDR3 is CASSSVLPEAFF. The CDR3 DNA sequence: TGTGCCAGCAGTTCCGTTCTACCTGAAGCTTTCTTT.

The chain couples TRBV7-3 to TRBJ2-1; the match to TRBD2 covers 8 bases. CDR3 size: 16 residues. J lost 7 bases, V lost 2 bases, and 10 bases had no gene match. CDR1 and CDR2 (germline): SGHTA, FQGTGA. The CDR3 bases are TGTGCCAGCAGCTTACTTGCGGGGGGCGTCGGGAATGAGCAGTTCTTC. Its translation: CASSLLAGGVGNEQFF.

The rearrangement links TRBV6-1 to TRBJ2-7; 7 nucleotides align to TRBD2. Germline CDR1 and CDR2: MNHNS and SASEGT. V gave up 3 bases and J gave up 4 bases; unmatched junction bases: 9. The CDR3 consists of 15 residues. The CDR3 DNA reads TGTGCCAGCAGTGACGACGGGGGGTCGATTTACGAGCAGTACTTC. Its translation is CASSDDGGSIYEQYF.

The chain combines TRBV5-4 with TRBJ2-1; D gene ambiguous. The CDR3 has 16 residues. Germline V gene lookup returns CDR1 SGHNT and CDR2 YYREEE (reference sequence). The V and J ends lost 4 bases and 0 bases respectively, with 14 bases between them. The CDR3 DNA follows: TGTGCCAGCAGCGAGGATGGGGTGGGCTCCTACAATGAGCAGTTCTTC. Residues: CASSEDGVGSYNEQFF.

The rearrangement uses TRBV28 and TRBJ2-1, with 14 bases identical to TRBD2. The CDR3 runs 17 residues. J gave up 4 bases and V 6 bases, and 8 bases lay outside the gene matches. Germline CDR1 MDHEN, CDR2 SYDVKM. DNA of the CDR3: TGTGCCAGCAGGGTCTTAGGACTAGCGGGGGGATACAATGAGCAGTTCTTC. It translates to CASRVLGLAGGYNEQFF. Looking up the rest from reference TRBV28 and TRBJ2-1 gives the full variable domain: DVKVTQSSRYLVKRTGEKVFLECVQDMDHENMFWYRQDPGLGLRLIYFSYDVKMKEKGDIPEGYSVSREKKERFSLILESASTNQTSMYLCASRVLGLAGGYNEQFFGPGTRLTVL.

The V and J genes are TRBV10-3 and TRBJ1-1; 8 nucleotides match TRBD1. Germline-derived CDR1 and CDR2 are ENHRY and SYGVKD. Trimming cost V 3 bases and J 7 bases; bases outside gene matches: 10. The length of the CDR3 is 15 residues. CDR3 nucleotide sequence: TGTGCCATCAGTGACCCGGGACAGGTCTCCCATGAAGCTTTCTTT. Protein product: CAISDPGQVSHEAFF.

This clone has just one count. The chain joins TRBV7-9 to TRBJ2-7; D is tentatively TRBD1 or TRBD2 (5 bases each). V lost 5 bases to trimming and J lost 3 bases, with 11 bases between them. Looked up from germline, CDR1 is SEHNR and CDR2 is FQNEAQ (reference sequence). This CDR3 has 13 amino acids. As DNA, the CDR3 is TGTGCCAGCAGCCGGGACGGGAACTACGAGCAGTACTTC. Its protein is CASSRDGNYEQYF. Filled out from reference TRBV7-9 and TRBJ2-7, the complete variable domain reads DTGVSQNPRHKITKRGQNVTFRCDPISEHNRLYWYRQTLGQGPEFLTYFQNEAQLEKSRLLSDRFSAERPKGSFSTLEIQRTEQGDSAMYLCASSRDGNYEQYFGPGTRLTVT.

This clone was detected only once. CDR3: CASSILKVPDTQYF. The CDR3 DNA is TGTGCCAGTAGTATTTTGAAGGTCCCAGATACGCAGTATTTT. This chain connects TRBV19 to TRBJ2-3; D uncertain. Trimming left V 3 bases short and J 4 bases short, with 11 bases between. From germline, CDR1 is LNHDA and CDR2 SQIVND (reference sequence). The length of the CDR3 is 14 residues.

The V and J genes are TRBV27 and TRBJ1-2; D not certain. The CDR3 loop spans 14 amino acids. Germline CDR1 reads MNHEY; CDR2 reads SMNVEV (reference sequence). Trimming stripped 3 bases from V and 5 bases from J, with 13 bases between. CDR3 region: CASSFSGPTYGYTF. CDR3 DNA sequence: TGTGCCAGCAGTTTTTCTGGTCCGACATATGGCTACACCTTC.

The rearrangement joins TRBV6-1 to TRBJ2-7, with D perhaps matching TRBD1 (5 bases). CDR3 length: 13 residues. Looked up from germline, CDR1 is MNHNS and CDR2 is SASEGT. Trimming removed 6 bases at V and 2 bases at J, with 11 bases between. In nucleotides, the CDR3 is TGTGCCAGCAGGGGGCCCGTCGCCTACGAGCAGTACTTC. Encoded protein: CASRGPVAYEQYF.

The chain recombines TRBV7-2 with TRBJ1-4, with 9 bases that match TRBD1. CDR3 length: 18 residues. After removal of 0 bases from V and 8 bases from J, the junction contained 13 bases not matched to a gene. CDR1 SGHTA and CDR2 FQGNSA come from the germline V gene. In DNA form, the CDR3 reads TGTGCCAGCAGCTTAGCCGAGCGACAGGGGGGGGTCTTGGAAAAACTGTTTTTT. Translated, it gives CASSLAERQGGVLEKLFF.

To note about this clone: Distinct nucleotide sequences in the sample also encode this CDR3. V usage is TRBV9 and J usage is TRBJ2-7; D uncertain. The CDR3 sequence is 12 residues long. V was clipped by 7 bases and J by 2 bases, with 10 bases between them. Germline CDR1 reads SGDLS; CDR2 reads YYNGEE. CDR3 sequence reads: CASGSLPYEQYF. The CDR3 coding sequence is TGTGCCAGCGGGTCGCTGCCCTACGAGCAGTACTTC. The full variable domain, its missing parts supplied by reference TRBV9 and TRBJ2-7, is DSGVTQTPKHLITATGQRVTLRCSPRSGDLSVYWYQQSLDQGLQFLIQYYNGEERAKGNILERFSAQQFPDLHSELNLSSLELGDSALYFCASGSLPYEQYFGPGTRLTVT.

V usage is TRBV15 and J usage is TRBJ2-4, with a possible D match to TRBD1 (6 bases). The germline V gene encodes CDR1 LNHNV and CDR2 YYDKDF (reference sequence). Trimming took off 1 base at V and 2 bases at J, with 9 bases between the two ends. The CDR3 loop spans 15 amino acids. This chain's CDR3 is CATSRGTETKNIQYF. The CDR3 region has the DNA TGTGCCACCAGCAGAGGGACAGAGACCAAAAACATTCAGTACTTC. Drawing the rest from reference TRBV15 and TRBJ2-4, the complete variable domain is DAMVIQNPRYQVTQFGKPVTLSCSQTLNHNVMYWYQQKSSQAPKLLFHYYDKDFNNEADTPDNFQSRRPNTSFCFLDIRSPGLGDTAMYLCATSRGTETKNIQYFGAGTRLSVL.

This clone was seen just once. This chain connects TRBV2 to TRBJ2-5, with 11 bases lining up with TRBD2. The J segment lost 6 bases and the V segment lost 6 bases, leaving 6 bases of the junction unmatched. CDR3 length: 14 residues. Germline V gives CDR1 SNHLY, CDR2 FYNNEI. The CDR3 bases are TGTGCCAGCAGCTCGCTAGCGGGGGGTAAGACCCAGTACTTC. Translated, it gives CASSSLAGGKTQYF.

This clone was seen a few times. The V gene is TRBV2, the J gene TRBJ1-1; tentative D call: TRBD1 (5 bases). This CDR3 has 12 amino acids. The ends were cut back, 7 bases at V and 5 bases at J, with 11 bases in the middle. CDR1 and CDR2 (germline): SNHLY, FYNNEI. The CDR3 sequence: CASTGGSTEAFF. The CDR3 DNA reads TGTGCCAGCACCGGGGGAAGTACTGAAGCTTTCTTT.

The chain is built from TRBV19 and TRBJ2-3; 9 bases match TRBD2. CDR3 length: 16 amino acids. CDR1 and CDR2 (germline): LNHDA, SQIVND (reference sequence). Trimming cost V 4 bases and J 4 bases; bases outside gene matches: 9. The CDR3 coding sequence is TGTGCCAGTAGTACAAGGGGGAGCGGGGGGCCAGATACGCAGTATTTT. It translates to CASSTRGSGGPDTQYF.

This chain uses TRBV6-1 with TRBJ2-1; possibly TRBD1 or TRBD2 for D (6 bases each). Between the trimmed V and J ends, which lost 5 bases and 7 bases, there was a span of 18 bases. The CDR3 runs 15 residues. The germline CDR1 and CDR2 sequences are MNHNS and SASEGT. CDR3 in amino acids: CASSFGGAKWNEQFF. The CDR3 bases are TGTGCCAGCAGTTTCGGGGGCGCCAAATGGAATGAGCAGTTCTTC.

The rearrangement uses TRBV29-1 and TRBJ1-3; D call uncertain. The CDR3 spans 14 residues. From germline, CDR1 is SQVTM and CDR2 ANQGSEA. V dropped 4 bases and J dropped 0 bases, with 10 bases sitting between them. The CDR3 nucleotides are TGCAGCGTTGTGGAAGGGAACTCTGGAAACACCATATATTTT. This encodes CSVVEGNSGNTIYF.